The T cell receptor beta chain described here comes from a study of long-term antiretroviral therapy in people with HIV. Study-level findings and limits: Compared with controls, HIV repertoires showed narrower CDR3 length ranges. After ART, diversity increased yet remained lower than transplant donor controls.

It was version v3.0 of the immunoSEQ assay that was run at survey level. In sequencing, roughly 35,000-50,000 T-cell genomes per sample were targeted. Clones were read by immunoSEQ multiplex PCR, and TCRdb kept only the in-frame ones, dropping some. The sample consists of about 11,000 clones, under 90% of them appearing once. The CDR3 spans 17 residues. V was clipped by 0 bases and J by 4 bases, with 16 bases between them. Per germline, CDR1 SGHDT and CDR2 YYEEEE. On this clone itself: Its antigen remains unknown.

V gene TRBV5-6 combines with J gene TRBJ1-4; D call uncertain. This specimen consisted of unsorted PBMCs, obtained less than 7.5 years after starting antiretroviral therapy. This clonotype originated in a man in his forties or fifties with HIV. CDR3 nucleotides: TGTGCCAGCAGCTTGGCCATTGAGGCTGTTATTAATGAAAAACTGTTTTTT. Residues: CASSLAIEAVINEKLFF.